These 19 T cell receptor beta chains were all obtained from the same sample, sequenced in a study of STAT5B mutations in CD4+ large granular lymphocyte leukemia. Clones were sequenced by immunoSEQ multiplex PCR, and TCRdb holds only the in-frame ones, with some missing. The sample contains over 25,000 clones, approximately 74% of which appear only once. Sequencing was carried out using CD4+ T cells from blood buffy coats. The source is a human donor in good health.

The rearrangement joins TRBV2 to TRBJ1-2, with D possibly matching TRBD1 (6 bases). V lost 5 bases and J 4 bases, leaving 14 bases between the germline ends. CDR1 SNHLY and CDR2 FYNNEI come from the germline V gene. This CDR3 has 14 residues. The CDR3 DNA sequence: TGTGCCAGCAGTCTCTGGACAGAATCCTATGGCTACACCTTC. Its translation: CASSLWTESYGYTF.

The chain joins TRBV19 to TRBJ1-5; TRBD1 is a possible D gene (6 bases). Per germline, CDR1 LNHDA and CDR2 SQIVND (reference sequence). V lost 7 bases, J lost 0 bases, and 13 bases lay in between. CDR3 length: 15 amino acids. CDR3 in DNA: TGTGCCAGTACCGAGACAGGACGTAGCAATCAGCCCCAGCATTTT. It translates to CASTETGRSNQPQHF.

The CDR3, as DNA: TGTGCCAGCAGCTTGATTGCGACCAACAATGAGCAGTTCTTC. This encodes CASSLIATNNEQFF. This sequence joins TRBV5-4 and TRBJ2-1; the D is unclear. V lost 1 base, J lost 5 bases, and 10 bases lay in between. Germline CDR1 and CDR2: SGHNT and YYREEE (reference sequence). The CDR3 runs to 14 residues.

This chain connects TRBV11-2 to TRBJ1-6, with D hard to call. CDR1 and CDR2 (germline): SGHAT, FQNNGV. The V and J ends lost 8 bases and 7 bases respectively, with 12 bases between them. The CDR3 runs to 13 residues. The DNA of the CDR3 is TGTGCCAGCGGGCAGGAGATCAATTCACCCCTCCACTTT. Amino acids: CASGQEINSPLHF.

The rearrangement uses TRBV19 and TRBJ1-1; D not resolved. This CDR3 has 13 amino acids. Trimming took 5 bases from V and 2 from J, leaving 9 bases between them. Germline assignment: CDR1 LNHDA and CDR2 SQIVND (reference sequence). CDR3 sequence (DNA): TGTGCCAGTAGTTCGGCCGGTAACACTGAAGCTTTCTTT. Protein: CASSSAGNTEAFF.

This clone came up a few times. The chain joins TRBV7-9 to TRBJ2-1; D not certain. In germline, CDR1 is SEHNR, CDR2 FQNEAQ (reference sequence). V was trimmed by 4 bases and J by 4 bases, leaving 14 bases between them. The CDR3 is made up of 15 amino acids. The CDR3 nucleotides are TGTGCCAGCAGCTCTCTAATCTACCTTTACAATGAGCAGTTCTTC. Amino acid sequence: CASSSLIYLYNEQFF.

This clone has only one observation. This chain links TRBV5-1 with TRBJ1-6; no definite D call. The ends were cut back, 4 bases at V and 7 bases at J, with 15 bases in the middle. Germline assignment: CDR1 SGHRS and CDR2 YFSETQ. The CDR3 has 15 residues. The CDR3 protein is CASSPLREGNSPLHF. CDR3 DNA sequence: TGCGCCAGCAGCCCCCTAAGGGAAGGCAATTCACCCCTCCACTTT. Full variable domain (outside the CDR3, taken from reference TRBV5-1 and TRBJ1-6): KAGVTQTPRYLIKTRGQQVTLSCSPISGHRSVSWYQQTPGQGLQFLFEYFSETQRNKGNFPGRFSGRQFSNSRSEMNVSTLELGDSALYLCASSPLREGNSPLHFGNGTRLTVT.

The rearrangement links TRBV7-9 to TRBJ1-4; unclear D gene. The CDR3 loop spans 14 amino acids. The V gene lost 2 bases and the J gene lost 3 bases, with 7 bases spanning the gap. From germline, CDR1 is SEHNR and CDR2 FQNEAQ (reference sequence). The CDR3 protein is CASSLNLANEKLFF. The DNA for the CDR3 is TGTGCCAGCAGCTTAAATCTGGCTAATGAAAAACTGTTTTTT.

The chain couples TRBV5-1 to TRBJ2-7, with 14 positions matching TRBD2. Germline V gene sequence: CDR1 SGHRS, CDR2 YFSETQ. This CDR3 is built from 16 residues. Trimming took 3 bases from V and 0 from J; bases not matched to a gene: 2. The CDR3 DNA reads TGCGCCAGCAGCTGGGGGACTAGCGGGGGCTCCTACGAGCAGTACTTC. This translates into CASSWGTSGGSYEQYF.

This clone was observed a few times. The chain uses TRBV7-9 and TRBJ2-2; possibly TRBD2 for D (5 bases). The CDR3 loop spans 15 amino acids. Germline assignment: CDR1 SEHNR and CDR2 FQNEAQ (reference sequence). Between the trimmed V and J ends, which lost 1 base and 4 bases, there was a span of 10 bases. CDR3 region: CASSLVMGVTGELFF. CDR3 DNA: TGTGCCAGCAGCTTAGTCATGGGAGTCACCGGGGAGCTGTTTTTT. Full variable domain (missing parts from reference TRBV7-9 and TRBJ2-2): DTGVSQNPRHKITKRGQNVTFRCDPISEHNRLYWYRQTLGQGPEFLTYFQNEAQLEKSRLLSDRFSAERPKGSFSTLEIQRTEQGDSAMYLCASSLVMGVTGELFFGEGSRLTVL.

The V and J genes are TRBV7-9 and TRBJ2-1; tentatively, D is TRBD1 or TRBD2 (5 bases each). The CDR3 contains 13 residues. In germline, CDR1 is SEHNR, CDR2 FQNEAQ (reference sequence). Trimming cost V 5 bases and J 9 bases, with 14 bases left between them. CDR3 loop: CASSQFGGSEQFF. The DNA for the CDR3 is TGTGCCAGCAGCCAGTTTGGGGGAAGTGAGCAGTTCTTC.

This clone has more than one count but fewer than ten. The chain recombines TRBV11-2 with TRBJ2-3; TRBD1 matches at 8 bases. With V trimmed by 6 bases and J by 4 bases, 6 bases remained unmatched. This CDR3 is 14 amino acids long. In germline, CDR1 is SGHAT, CDR2 FQNNGV. The CDR3 here is CASRGQVGPDTQYF. The CDR3 nucleotides are TGTGCCAGCAGGGGACAGGTGGGCCCAGATACGCAGTATTTT.

The V call is TRBV7-6, the J call TRBJ1-1; no reliable D call. V lost 3 bases and J lost 0, with 8 bases in between. The germline gives CDR1 SGHVS, CDR2 FNYEAQ. The CDR3 spans 14 residues. The CDR3 loop is CASSFGVMNTEAFF. The CDR3 bases are TGTGCCAGCAGCTTCGGTGTTATGAACACTGAAGCTTTCTTT.

Turning to this clone: One junction end does not reproduce the germline sequence, and a read error may be involved. The V gene is TRBV5-1, the J gene TRBJ2-2; 9 bases match TRBD1. CDR3 length: 15 amino acids. The germline CDR1 and CDR2 sequences are SGHRS and YFSETQ. The CDR3 DNA reads as TGCGCCAGCAGCCAGGGGACAGGGAGCACCGGGGAGCTGTCTTTT. Amino acids: CASSQGTGSTGELSF.

The table lists this clone with a few counts. The rearrangement joins TRBV30 to TRBJ1-2, with D possibly being TRBD1 (6 bases). CDR1 and CDR2 (germline): GTSNPN, SVGIG (reference sequence). This CDR3 spans 16 amino acids. Deletions cut 2 bases from V and 4 bases from J, with 20 bases between. DNA for the CDR3: TGTGCCTGGAGTAGGGACATCGGTGGGGAGGGCTATGGCTACACCTTC. As protein: CAWSRDIGGEGYGYTF.

The J gene is TRBJ2-5, the V gene TRBV30, with D perhaps TRBD1 (6 bases). CDR1 is GTSNPN and CDR2 is SVGIG in the germline V gene (reference sequence). The V gene lost 3 bases and the J gene lost 4 bases, with 12 bases spanning the gap. The CDR3 is made up of 13 amino acids. The CDR3 here is CAWSAGDRETQYF. As DNA, the CDR3 is TGTGCCTGGAGCGCAGGGGATCGAGAGACCCAGTACTTC.

The CDR3 region is CASSPYPRDSYNEQFF. CDR3 in DNA: TGTGCCAGCAGCCCTTACCCCCGGGACAGCTACAATGAGCAGTTCTTC. V usage is TRBV7-9 and J usage is TRBJ2-1, with 7 nucleotides matching TRBD1. Trimming cost V 5 bases and J 3 bases; bases outside gene matches: 10. The CDR3 sequence is 16 residues long. Germline V lookup: CDR1 SEHNR, CDR2 FQNEAQ (reference sequence).

CDR3: CASSVDRGDYNEQFF. Here the CDR3 DNA reads TGTGCCAGCAGTGTCGACAGGGGAGATTACAATGAGCAGTTCTTC. The chain carries TRBV2 and TRBJ2-1; 8 bases are a match to TRBD1. CDR1 is SNHLY, CDR2 FYNNEI, per germline. The CDR3 extends over 15 amino acids. V lost 4 bases to trimming and J lost 4 bases; unmatched junction nucleotides: 6.

V usage is TRBV7-9 and J usage is TRBJ1-5; D is unresolved. CDR1 is SEHNR, CDR2 FQNEAQ, per germline (reference sequence). This CDR3 has 15 amino acids. The V end lost 1 base, the J end lost 6 bases, and 13 bases lay between the germline ends. CDR3 protein: CASSLGPGDGQPQHF. The CDR3 coding sequence is TGTGCCAGCAGCTTAGGCCCCGGGGATGGTCAGCCCCAGCATTTT.